The clone carrying this T cell receptor (beta chain) was counted a few times. One base away lies a much larger clone, so this may be a sequencing read error. One entry per CDR3 protein results from TCRdb running MiXCR on the RT-PCR reads. The table records approximately 720,000 distinct CDR3 sequences, 13% to 15% of them present only once. Trimming removed 4 bases from V and 1 base from J; junction bases left unmatched: 4. The CDR3 is 14 amino acids. Germline loops: CDR1 SGHRS, CDR2 YFSETQ. The clonotype was recovered from a female donor in good health, serving as a healthy control. The chain couples TRBV5-1 to TRBJ2-5; 7 bases match TRBD1. The source material was memory CD4+ T cells from blood. CDR3 protein: CASSPGQSQETQYF. Here the CDR3 DNA reads TGCGCCAGCAGCCCGGGACAGAGCCAAGAGACCCAGTACTTC.